One and the same sample provided the 25 T cell receptor beta chains below, sequenced in a study of graft-versus-host responses after intestinal transplantation. Profiling relied on immunoSEQ multiplex PCR, and the TCRdb table lists in-frame clones only, not all of them. The table records under 5,500 clones, 76% of them present only once. Lamina propria and intraepithelial lymphocytes were released by processing graft tissue. Sequenced here: ileum tissue, sampled just under 350 days after intestinal transplantation. Every receptor here comes from a human patient who received an intestinal transplant, so some T cells may come from the graft donor.

The chain employs TRBV2 and TRBJ2-7; TRBD2 agrees at 8 bases. The CDR3 consists of 15 residues. After removal of 4 bases from V and 2 bases from J, the junction contained 7 bases not matched to a gene. Germline lookup yields CDR1 SNHLY and CDR2 FYNNEI. CDR3 in amino acids: CASSGGTSGAYEQYF. CDR3 nucleotide sequence: TGTGCCAGCAGTGGCGGAACTAGCGGAGCCTACGAGCAGTACTTC.

This clone has more than one count but fewer than ten. V and J are TRBV5-1 and TRBJ2-2; 10 bases map to TRBD1. The junction had 8 bases not matched to a gene; V was cut back by 6 bases and J by 0 bases. This CDR3 is built from 17 residues. CDR1 and CDR2 (germline): SGHRS, YFSETQ. The CDR3 loop reads CASTNTGTGANTGELFF. In nucleotides, the CDR3 is TGCGCCAGCACCAACACCGGGACAGGGGCGAACACCGGGGAGCTGTTTTTT.

The chain combines TRBV19 with TRBJ2-7, with unresolved D. The CDR3 runs 13 residues. Germline assignment: CDR1 LNHDA and CDR2 SQIVND (reference sequence). Trimming cost V 1 base and J 2 bases, with 6 bases left between them. For the CDR3, the DNA is TGTGCCAGTAGTATAGCCCAGACCTACGAGCAGTACTTC. It specifies CASSIAQTYEQYF.

The J gene is TRBJ2-7, the V gene TRBV13; the D is unclear. The CDR3 loop spans 13 amino acids. The germline V and J ends were trimmed by 1 base and 1 base, with 5 bases remaining between them. Germline CDR1 and CDR2: PRHDT and FYEKMQ (reference sequence). This CDR3 reads CASSLARSYEQYF. In nucleotides, the CDR3 is TGTGCCAGCAGCTTAGCCCGTTCCTACGAGCAGTACTTC.

The chain employs TRBV11-1 and TRBJ2-3, with 11 bases identical to TRBD2. The CDR3 sequence is 19 residues long. In germline, CDR1 is SGHAT, CDR2 FQDESV (reference sequence). V shed 0 bases and J 2 bases; nucleotides not matched to a gene: 10. Written as DNA, the CDR3 is TGTGCCAGCAGCTTAGCGCTTTCAGGGACTAGCGGCAACACAGATACGCAGTATTTT. It codes for CASSLALSGTSGNTDTQYF.

The chain has TRBV9 and TRBJ2-5; TRBD2 agrees at 12 bases. CDR1 is SGDLS, CDR2 YYNGEE, per germline. Unmatched junction bases numbered 5, after V lost 0 bases and J lost 5 bases. The CDR3 loop spans 16 amino acids. The chain's CDR3 is CASSVGLAGGLETQYF. The CDR3 DNA sequence: TGTGCCAGCAGCGTAGGGCTAGCGGGAGGGCTGGAGACCCAGTACTTC.

The chain carries TRBV2 and TRBJ2-3, with D possibly being TRBD2 (5 bases). CDR3 length: 15 amino acids. V was trimmed by 3 bases and J by 1 base, leaving 11 bases between them. CDR1 and CDR2 (germline): SNHLY, FYNNEI. The CDR3 DNA reads TGTGCCAGCAGTGATGGCCCCGGGGGCACAGATACGCAGTATTTT. Translating gives CASSDGPGGTDTQYF. Complete variable domain (other parts from reference TRBV2 and TRBJ2-3): EPEVTQTPSHQVTQMGQEVILRCVPISNHLYFYWYRQILGQKVEFLVSFYNNEISEKSEIFDDQFSVERPDGSNFTLKIRSTKLEDSAMYFCASSDGPGGTDTQYFGPGTRLTVL.

The chain links TRBV23-1 to TRBJ2-1, with 9 positions matching TRBD1. TRBV23-1 is an ORF, with its function uncertain. This CDR3 is 14 amino acids long. Unmatched junction bases numbered 5, after V lost 4 bases and J lost 7 bases. CDR3 residues: CASSLKQGANEQFF. CDR3 sequence (DNA): TGCGCCAGCAGTCTTAAACAGGGGGCGAATGAGCAGTTCTTC.

This chain joins TRBV7-2 and TRBJ2-7, with 11 bases aligning to TRBD2. V was clipped by 6 bases and J by 4 bases; unmatched bases: 8. Germline CDR1 and CDR2: SGHTA and FQGNSA. The CDR3 extends over 15 amino acids. In DNA form, the CDR3 reads TGTGCCAGCAGTCGGACTAGCGGGCCCCTTTACGAGCAGTACTTC. It yields the protein CASSRTSGPLYEQYF.

In this sample, this clone turned up once. The V gene is TRBV6-5, the J gene TRBJ2-7; TRBD2 might be the D (5 bases). Trimming shortened V by 8 bases and J by 0 bases, and 8 bases separated the two germline ends. CDR3 length: 12 amino acids. Germline CDR1 and CDR2: MNHEY and SVGAGI. The CDR3 coding sequence is TGTGCCAGCGGGAGCCGCTCCTACGAGCAGTACTTC. Encoded protein: CASGSRSYEQYF.

The chain combines TRBV29-1 with TRBJ1-1; maybe TRBD1 (5 bases). The CDR3 runs to 14 residues. Germline values: CDR1 SQVTM, CDR2 ANQGSEA. V lost 4 bases, J lost 3 bases, and 15 bases lay in between. In nucleotides, the CDR3 is TGCAGCGTTGGCCGGCAGGGCCAATACACTGAAGCTTTCTTT. It yields the protein CSVGRQGQYTEAFF. The entire variable domain, with the rest obtained from reference TRBV29-1 and TRBJ1-1, is as follows: SAVISQKPSRDICQRGTSLTIQCQVDSQVTMMFWYRQQPGQSLTLIATANQGSEATYESGFVIDKFPISRPNLTFSTLTVSNMSPEDSSIYLCSVGRQGQYTEAFFGQGTRLTVV.

The chain carries TRBV5-6 and TRBJ2-5; D might be TRBD1 (5 bases). V gave up 4 bases and J gave up 0 bases, with 10 bases separating them. CDR3 length: 14 residues. Germline CDR1 and CDR2: SGHDT and YYEEEE. CDR3 DNA sequence: TGTGCCAGCAGCCCGACAGTTAACCAAGAGACCCAGTACTTC. It codes for CASSPTVNQETQYF. Variable domain in full (rest from reference TRBV5-6 and TRBJ2-5): DAGVTQSPTHLIKTRGQQVTLRCSPKSGHDTVSWYQQALGQGPQFIFQYYEEEERQRGNFPDRFSGHQFPNYSSELNVNALLLGDSALYLCASSPTVNQETQYFGPGTRLLVL.

This clone was recorded once. This chain connects TRBV28 to TRBJ2-1, with D possibly matching TRBD1 (6 bases). The V end lost 5 bases, the J end lost 1 base, and 12 bases lay between the germline ends. CDR3 length: 15 amino acids. Germline CDR1 MDHEN, CDR2 SYDVKM. The CDR3 nucleotides are TGTGCCAGCAGTCTGACAGGCCTTTCCTACAATGAGCAGTTCTTC. Its translation: CASSLTGLSYNEQFF. Based on the CDR3 plus reference TRBV28 and TRBJ2-1, the full variable domain is DVKVTQSSRYLVKRTGEKVFLECVQDMDHENMFWYRQDPGLGLRLIYFSYDVKMKEKGDIPEGYSVSREKKERFSLILESASTNQTSMYLCASSLTGLSYNEQFFGPGTRLTVL.

The V and J genes are TRBV2 and TRBJ2-3; 7 nucleotides align to TRBD1. CDR1 is SNHLY and CDR2 is FYNNEI in the germline V gene. CDR3 length equals 14 residues. With 8 bases clipped from V and 1 base from J, the junction kept 6 bases outside the gene matches. CDR3 in DNA: TGTGCCAGCCTCCGGGACAGCGGCACAGATACGCAGTATTTT. This codes for CASLRDSGTDTQYF.

The CDR3: CAWSRRPTSGPTDTQYF. In nucleotides, the CDR3 is TGTGCCTGGAGTCGCCGTCCGACTAGCGGGCCCACAGATACGCAGTATTTT. This chain joins TRBV30 and TRBJ2-3, with TRBD2 identical over 10 bases. Germline assignment: CDR1 GTSNPN and CDR2 SVGIG (reference sequence). The CDR3 spans 17 residues. The trim removed 2 bases at V and 2 bases at J, leaving 10 bases unmatched. The whole variable domain, filled in from reference TRBV30 and TRBJ2-3, reads SQTIHQWPATLVQPVGSPLSLECTVEGTSNPNLYWYRQAAGRGLQLLFYSVGIGQISSEVPQNLSASRPQDRQFILSSKKLLLSDSGFYLCAWSRRPTSGPTDTQYFGPGTRLTVL.

V gene TRBV18 combines with J gene TRBJ2-5, with D maybe TRBD2 (6 bases). Germline V lookup: CDR1 KGHSH, CDR2 LQKENI. The CDR3 spans 14 residues. Trimming left V 2 bases short and J 10 bases short, with 17 bases between. CDR3: CASSPTRASDYQYF. In DNA form, the CDR3 reads TGTGCCAGCTCACCAACTAGGGCTAGCGACTACCAGTACTTC.

This chain joins TRBV4-1 and TRBJ2-6, with D possibly being TRBD2 (6 bases). This CDR3 comprises 18 residues. V was shortened by 0 bases and J by 2 bases, with 14 bases between the two germline ends. Germline V gene data show CDR1 as MGHRA and CDR2 as YSYEKL. The CDR3: CASSQEGGVPPGANVLTF. CDR3 DNA: TGCGCCAGCAGCCAAGAAGGCGGGGTACCCCCTGGGGCCAACGTCCTGACTTTC.

V gene TRBV18 combines with J gene TRBJ1-1, with a possible D match to TRBD1 (6 bases). The germline gives CDR1 KGHSH, CDR2 LQKENI. Trimming took 3 bases from V and 3 from J, leaving 14 bases between them. The CDR3 is made up of 15 amino acids. The CDR3 bases are TGTGCCAGCTCACCCTTGCAGGGGCAGGACACTGAAGCTTTCTTT. Translation gives CASSPLQGQDTEAFF.

The chain has TRBV6-6 and TRBJ2-1; 7 positions match TRBD1. From germline, CDR1 is MNHNY and CDR2 SVGAGI (reference sequence). With V trimmed by 5 bases and J by 0 bases, 4 bases remained unmatched. The CDR3 consists of 15 residues. The CDR3 spells CASSRQGNSYNEQFF. The CDR3, as DNA: TGTGCCAGCAGTCGACAGGGTAACTCCTACAATGAGCAGTTCTTC.

The chain joins TRBV19 to TRBJ1-1, with D hard to call. Germline V gene data show CDR1 as LNHDA and CDR2 as SQIVND (reference sequence). Trimming removed 3 bases from V and 7 bases from J, with 21 bases in between. The CDR3 sequence is 16 residues long. CDR3 sequence: CASSMGFRTGKGEAFF. The CDR3 region has the DNA TGTGCCAGTAGTATGGGATTTAGGACGGGGAAGGGTGAAGCTTTCTTT.

V usage is TRBV18 and J usage is TRBJ2-5; a possible D gene is TRBD1 (6 bases). In germline, CDR1 is KGHSH, CDR2 LQKENI. V was shortened by 2 bases and J by 3 bases, with 13 bases between the two germline ends. The CDR3 runs to 15 residues. CDR3 sequence reads: CASSPSAQGKETQYF. The CDR3, as DNA: TGTGCCAGCTCACCATCGGCACAGGGCAAAGAGACCCAGTACTTC.

This chain connects TRBV6-4 to TRBJ2-7; 7 positions agree with TRBD2. This CDR3 has 12 residues. Per the germline V gene, CDR1 is MRHNA and CDR2 is SNTAGT. The junction had 6 bases not matched to a gene; V was cut back by 2 bases and J by 11 bases. The CDR3 nucleotides are TGTGCCAGCAGTGACGGGGGGGGGATTAAGTACTTC. It encodes CASSDGGGIKYF.

The V gene is TRBV11-2, the J gene TRBJ2-2; D gene uncertain. The germline V gene encodes CDR1 SGHAT and CDR2 FQNNGV. V lost 6 bases and J 7 bases, leaving 9 bases between the germline ends. The CDR3 is 12 amino acids. This chain's CDR3 is CASRFRVGELFF. For the CDR3, the DNA is TGTGCCAGCAGGTTTAGAGTCGGGGAGCTGTTTTTT.

For this clone: The DNA is left out, because the CDR3 cannot be placed on it with certainty; the CDR3 is given as TCRdb lists it. This rearrangement joins TRBV27 to TRBJ2-5; the table gives TRBD1 as D, unverified against the DNA. Termini included, the CDR3 measures 15 amino acids. Germline lookup yields CDR1 MNHEY and CDR2 SMNVEV (reference sequence). CDR3 in amino acids: CASRGTGYFGETQYF.

The rearrangement joins TRBV28 to TRBJ2-2, with D possibly TRBD2 on 6 matching bases. The CDR3 sequence is 14 residues long. CDR1 is MDHEN, CDR2 SYDVKM, per germline. Trimming stripped 1 base from V and 3 bases from J, with 6 bases between. The CDR3 spells CASSLLADTGELFF. The CDR3 DNA follows: TGTGCCAGCAGTTTATTAGCGGACACCGGGGAGCTGTTTTTT.